Described below is a single TCR beta chain sequence and its context. The data originate from a study of blood T cell repertoires in COVID-19. Study-level background: All recovered Cohort 3 donors got two negative PCRs, got clearance, or saw symptom resolution.

Authors' processing steps: Scientists estimated how many nucleated cells there were by amplifying reference gene primers. The table came from immunoSEQ multiplex PCR; TCRdb's copy has only in-frame clones and leaves some out. V, J and clone size are those of that table, while D and trimming were read from the DNA. Altogether approximately 360,000 clones are present, around 87% being singletons, with the ten largest covering approximately 1.9%. Germline CDR1 reads SGHAT; CDR2 reads FQNNGV. The junction had 6 bases not matched to a gene; V was cut back by 5 bases and J by 5 bases. This CDR3 comprises 16 residues.

The sequenced material came from PBMCs or T cells enriched from blood (not recorded which). The chain uses TRBV11-2 and TRBJ2-2; 12 nucleotides line up with TRBD2. The receptor was derived from a man in his forties in a cohort exposed to, infected with or recovered from COVID-19 (not recorded which). CDR3: CASSLSGLAGTGELFF. CDR3 nucleotides: TGTGCCAGCAGCCTTTCAGGACTAGCGGGAACCGGGGAGCTGTTTTTT.